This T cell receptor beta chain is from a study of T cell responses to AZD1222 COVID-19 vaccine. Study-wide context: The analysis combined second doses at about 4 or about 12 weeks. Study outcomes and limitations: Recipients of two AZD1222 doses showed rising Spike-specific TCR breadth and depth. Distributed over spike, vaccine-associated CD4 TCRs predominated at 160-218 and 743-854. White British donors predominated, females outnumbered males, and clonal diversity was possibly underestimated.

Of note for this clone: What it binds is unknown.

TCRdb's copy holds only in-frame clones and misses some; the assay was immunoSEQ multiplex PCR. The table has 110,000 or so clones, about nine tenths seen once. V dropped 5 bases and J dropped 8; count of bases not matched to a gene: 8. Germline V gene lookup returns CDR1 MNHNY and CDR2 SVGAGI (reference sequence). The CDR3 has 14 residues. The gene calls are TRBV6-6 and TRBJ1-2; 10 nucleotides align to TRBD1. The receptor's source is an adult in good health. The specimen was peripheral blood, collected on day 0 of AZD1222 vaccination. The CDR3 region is CASSPRQGAWGYTF. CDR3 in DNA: TGTGCCAGCAGTCCCAGACAGGGGGCGTGGGGCTACACCTTC.